This T cell receptor (beta chain) was sequenced in a study of PD-1 blockade in classical Hodgkin lymphoma. Regarding the study as a whole: Baseline diversity resembling that of newly diagnosed patients was seen in complete responders. Newly diagnosed patients were reported to exhibit reduced baseline TCR diversity relative to healthy donors. Excluded were patients who started nivolumab under 1 year after ASCT, a group that had lower diversity.

The germline CDR1 and CDR2 sequences are LGHNT and FRNRAP. The CDR3 covers 16 residues. Trimming took 4 bases from V and 3 from J; bases not matched to a gene: 12. Each patient's relapse followed autologous stem cell transplantation, and brentuximab vedotin exposure varied. The study recorded best responses of complete response, partial response or progressive disease. Profiling relied on immunoSEQ multiplex PCR, and the TCRdb table lists in-frame clones only, not all of them. This sample has 50,000 to 85,000 clones, with 65% to 75% found just once. Of note for this clone: Its antigen is unidentified.

The starting material was peripheral blood mononuclear cells (PBMCs), obtained before the second cycle of nivolumab. This receptor was identified in a human donor with classical Hodgkin lymphoma. The chain uses TRBV12-5 and TRBJ2-7; 7 nucleotides align to TRBD1. The CDR3 loop reads CASGSSRTGQGYEQYF. CDR3 DNA sequence: TGTGCTAGTGGTTCTTCCCGGACAGGTCAAGGCTACGAGCAGTACTTC.